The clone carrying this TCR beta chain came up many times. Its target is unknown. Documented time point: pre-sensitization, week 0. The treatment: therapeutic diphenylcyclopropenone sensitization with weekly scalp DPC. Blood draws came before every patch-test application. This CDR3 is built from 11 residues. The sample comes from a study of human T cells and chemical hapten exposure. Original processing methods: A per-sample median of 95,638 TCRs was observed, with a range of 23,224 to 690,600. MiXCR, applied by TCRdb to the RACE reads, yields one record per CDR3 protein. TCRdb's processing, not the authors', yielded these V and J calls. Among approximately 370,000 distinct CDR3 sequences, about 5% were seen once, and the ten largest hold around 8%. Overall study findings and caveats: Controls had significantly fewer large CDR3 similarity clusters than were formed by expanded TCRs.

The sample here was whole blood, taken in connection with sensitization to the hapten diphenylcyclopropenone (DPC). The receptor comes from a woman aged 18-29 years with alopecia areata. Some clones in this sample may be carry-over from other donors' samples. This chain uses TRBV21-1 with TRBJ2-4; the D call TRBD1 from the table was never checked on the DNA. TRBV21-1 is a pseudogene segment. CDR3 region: CASSKVRGPYF. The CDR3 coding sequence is TGTGCCAGCAGCAAAGTCAGGGGTCCGTACTTC.